These 18 T cell receptor beta chains originate from one sample sequenced in a study of CD8 T cells in Susac syndrome. RNA amounts of 0.5 to 1 ug underwent reverse transcription with random hexamers. TCRdb fed the immunoSEQ multiplex PCR reads into MiXCR, producing one record per CDR3 protein. The table lists 180,000 or so distinct CDR3 sequences, around 96% of them singletons. The material sequenced was CD4+ T cells from PBMCs. These receptors all stem from a human donor with multiple sclerosis.

The V gene is TRBV27, the J gene TRBJ2-5; D remains ambiguous. Germline V gives CDR1 MNHEY, CDR2 SMNVEV (reference sequence). V lost 5 bases and J lost 0, with 13 bases in between. CDR3 size: 15 residues. The CDR3 region is CASSPRTLYQETQYF. CDR3 nucleotides: TGTGCCAGCAGTCCACGGACCCTGTACCAAGAGACCCAGTACTTC.

This chain links TRBV7-9 with TRBJ2-7; weak D call: TRBD2 (5 bases). V was shortened by 4 bases and J by 3 bases, with 7 bases between the two germline ends. The CDR3 is made up of 12 amino acids. Germline CDR1 is SEHNR and CDR2 is FQNEAQ (reference sequence). The CDR3 reads CASSSAGYEQYF. Written as DNA, the CDR3 is TGTGCCAGCAGCTCGGCGGGCTACGAGCAGTACTTC. The whole variable domain, filled in from reference TRBV7-9 and TRBJ2-7, reads DTGVSQNPRHKITKRGQNVTFRCDPISEHNRLYWYRQTLGQGPEFLTYFQNEAQLEKSRLLSDRFSAERPKGSFSTLEIQRTEQGDSAMYLCASSSAGYEQYFGPGTRLTVT.

This chain joins TRBV27 and TRBJ2-7, with TRBD1 matching over 8 bases. The ends lost 6 bases at V and 2 bases at J; junction bases unmatched: 9. The CDR3 runs to 15 residues. Per germline, CDR1 MNHEY and CDR2 SMNVEV (reference sequence). CDR3 region: CASSSLGQGAYEQYF. The CDR3 nucleotides read TGTGCCAGCAGCAGTCTTGGACAGGGCGCCTACGAGCAGTACTTC.

A few counts support this clonotype. The chain couples TRBV27 to TRBJ2-7, with TRBD1 matching 7 bases. V lost 10 bases to trimming and J lost 1 base; unmatched junction nucleotides: 4. This CDR3 region has 12 residues. Germline V lookup: CDR1 MNHEY, CDR2 SMNVEV (reference sequence). The chain's CDR3 is CAIRDSSYEQYF. The CDR3 region has the DNA TGTGCCATCCGGGACAGTTCCTACGAGCAGTACTTC.

This chain uses TRBV24-1 with TRBJ2-5, with a tentative D call TRBD1 (6 bases). Looked up from germline, CDR1 is KGHDR and CDR2 is SFDVKD. CDR3 length: 15 residues. The germline V and J ends were trimmed by 3 bases and 5 bases, with 15 bases remaining between them. CDR3 region: CATSDPGTPGETQYF. CDR3 in DNA: TGTGCCACCAGTGATCCCGGGACACCCGGGGAGACCCAGTACTTC.

The genes are TRBV30 and TRBJ2-3, with TRBD2 identical over 7 bases. Per germline, CDR1 GTSNPN and CDR2 SVGIG (reference sequence). The CDR3 spans 13 residues. With 4 bases clipped from V and 1 base from J, the junction kept 2 bases outside the gene matches. CDR3 region: CAWKTSGTDTQYF. The CDR3 nucleotides are TGTGCCTGGAAAACTAGCGGCACAGATACGCAGTATTTT.

The rearrangement links TRBV30 to TRBJ1-1; D ambiguous. CDR1 and CDR2 from the germline V gene are GTSNPN and SVGIG (reference sequence). V shed 8 bases and J shed 2 bases, with 9 bases lying between them. The CDR3 has 11 amino acids. The CDR3 loop reads CAISFNTEAFF. CDR3 sequence (DNA): TGTGCCATATCGTTTAACACTGAAGCTTTCTTT.

This clonotype was observed once. This sequence joins TRBV27 and TRBJ2-7, with 8 positions matching TRBD2. The CDR3 covers 14 residues. Germline CDR1 is MNHEY and CDR2 is SMNVEV (reference sequence). V shed 3 bases and J 4 bases; nucleotides not matched to a gene: 5. The CDR3 sequence: CASSLRGATYEQYF. Written as DNA, the CDR3 is TGTGCCAGCAGTTTGCGGGGGGCAACATACGAGCAGTACTTC.

The J gene is TRBJ2-5, the V gene TRBV9; perhaps TRBD2 as D (5 bases). Deletions cut 0 bases from V and 1 base from J, with 13 bases between. Germline values: CDR1 SGDLS, CDR2 YYNGEE. This CDR3 has 16 residues. Written as DNA, the CDR3 is TGTGCCAGCAGCGTAGCGGCGGGCAGTATCCAAGAGACCCAGTACTTC. Translated: CASSVAAGSIQETQYF.

The chain combines TRBV7-2 with TRBJ2-7; 14 bases line up with TRBD2. J gave up 5 bases and V 2 bases, and 5 bases lay outside the gene matches. Germline assignment: CDR1 SGHTA and CDR2 FQGNSA. The CDR3 has 16 amino acids. The DNA for the CDR3 is TGTGCCAGCAGCTTAATTGGGACTAGCGGGAGCAACGAGCAGTACTTC. Translation gives CASSLIGTSGSNEQYF. Together with reference TRBV7-2 and TRBJ2-7, the CDR3 gives the full variable domain: GAGVSQSPSNKVTEKGKDVELRCDPISGHTALYWYRQSLGQGLEFLIYFQGNSAPDKSGLPSDRFSAERTGGSVSTLTIQRTQQEDSAVYLCASSLIGTSGSNEQYFGPGTRLTVT.

The chain couples TRBV30 to TRBJ2-3; D might be TRBD2 (6 bases). Germline-derived CDR1 and CDR2 are GTSNPN and SVGIG (reference sequence). The CDR3 spans 14 residues. V dropped 0 bases and J dropped 3 bases, with 10 bases sitting between them. The CDR3 loop is CAWSVRLGTDTQYF. In nucleotides, the CDR3 is TGTGCCTGGAGTGTACGACTAGGAACAGATACGCAGTATTTT.

This chain links TRBV30 with TRBJ2-1, with 10 positions matching TRBD1. Germline V CDR1 and CDR2: GTSNPN, SVGIG (reference sequence). This CDR3 is 13 amino acids long. The V and J ends lost 7 bases and 9 bases, in that order; junction bases with no gene match: 9. CDR3 coding DNA: TGTGCCTCTTTTGACAGGGGGCAGGGTGAGCAGTTCTTC. This codes for CASFDRGQGEQFF.

The gene calls are TRBV6-2 or TRBV6-3 and TRBJ2-3; D call uncertain. CDR1 is MNHEY and CDR2 is SVGEGT in the germline V gene. This CDR3 is 11 amino acids long. Trimming cost V 7 bases and J 6 bases, with 8 bases left between them. The CDR3 DNA reads as TGTGCCAGCACCCAAGCGGATACGCAGTATTTT. As protein: CASTQADTQYF.

J is TRBJ1-6 and V is TRBV7-8, with unresolved D. V dropped 1 base and J dropped 3 bases, with 16 bases sitting between them. The V gene's germline CDR1 is SGHVS and CDR2 FQNEAQ. There are 18 residues in the CDR3. The CDR3 nucleotides are TGTGCCAGCAGCTTAGATCCGAGGGCCGGGATCTATAATTCACCCCTCCACTTT. Translated: CASSLDPRAGIYNSPLHF.

The chain carries TRBV4-1 and TRBJ2-5; 7 bases line up with TRBD2. The V gene end was trimmed by 2 bases and the J gene end by 4 bases; junction bases not matched to a gene: 7. CDR3 length: 15 residues. Germline V gives CDR1 MGHRA, CDR2 YSYEKL. The CDR3 loop is CASSQLGLERETQYF. The CDR3 coding sequence is TGCGCCAGCAGCCAACTAGGACTAGAACGAGAGACCCAGTACTTC.

V and J are TRBV24-1 and TRBJ2-1, with TRBD1 matching over 7 bases. Germline values: CDR1 KGHDR, CDR2 SFDVKD. CDR3 length: 17 residues. Unmatched junction bases numbered 8, after V lost 4 bases and J lost 0 bases. CDR3 residues: CATSDRGQTFSYNEQFF. The CDR3 bases are TGTGCCACCAGTGACCGGGGACAGACCTTCTCCTACAATGAGCAGTTCTTC.

The CDR3 region has the DNA TGTGCCAGCTCAAAGGGGGCAGGTGGGAAAAAACTGTTTTTT. It codes for CASSKGAGGKKLFF. The chain is built from TRBV11-2 and TRBJ1-4, with TRBD1 matching over 7 bases. The CDR3 length is 14 residues. Per the germline V gene, CDR1 is SGHAT and CDR2 is FQNNGV. V dropped 8 bases and J dropped 9; count of bases not matched to a gene: 12.

CDR3 DNA: TGCGCCAGCAGCCCCCGGCCCTTACACAATGAGCAGTTCTTC. It yields the protein CASSPRPLHNEQFF. The chain employs TRBV5-1 and TRBJ2-1; D unclear. Trimming pared 4 bases from V and 5 bases from J, leaving 13 bases between. Germline V lookup: CDR1 SGHRS, CDR2 YFSETQ. This CDR3 is built from 14 residues.